This TCR beta chain was recorded in a study of OX40 agonist ivuxolimab in advanced cancers. Study-level results: The 0.1-3.0 mg/kg partial responders had among the lowest clonal expansion. On average, CD8+ T cells had more expanded clones than CD4+.

Concerning this clone itself: The antigen remains undetermined.

CDR1 and CDR2 (germline): SGHRS, YFSETQ. With 4 bases clipped from V and 2 bases from J, the junction kept 9 bases outside the gene matches. CDR3 length: 15 amino acids. Sequenced by immunoSEQ multiplex PCR; TCRdb stores in-frame clones only, minus some. The table shows approximately 23,000 clones, with just under 75% occurring only once. The clonotype was recovered from an adult with an advanced solid tumor such as melanoma, head and neck, liver or kidney cancer. The V call is TRBV5-1, the J call TRBJ2-7; TRBD1 matches 7 bases. The sequences come from CD4+ or CD8+ T cells sorted from blood, collected in a trial of the OX40 agonist ivuxolimab. In DNA form, the CDR3 reads TGCGCCAGCAGCGCCGGACAGGAGCTAACCTACGAGCAGTACTTC. Protein product: CASSAGQELTYEQYF.